This TCR beta chain was retrieved from a study of response to subunit inactivated influenza vaccine. Broader study findings: Each seasonal flu vaccination may recruit only limited new T cells, authors suggested.

A few counts support this clonotype. Its specificity is unknown. TCRdb reprocessed the RT-PCR reads via MiXCR and lists one record per CDR3 protein. The table includes hundreds of thousands of distinct CDR3 sequences, approximately 12% detected once. This specimen consisted of PBMCs from blood, obtained on the day of vaccination. The TCR comes from a middle-aged man who received an inactivated influenza vaccine.

CDR3 sequence: CASSSLIGQGWTEAFF. The CDR3 bases are TGCGCCAGCAGCTCTTTGATAGGACAGGGGTGGACTGAAGCTTTCTTT. The rearrangement uses TRBV5-1 and TRBJ1-1; 9 bases align to TRBD1. The CDR3 totals 16 residues. The V gene's germline CDR1 is SGHRS and CDR2 YFSETQ. Unmatched junction bases numbered 11, after V lost 3 bases and J lost 5 bases.